What follows is one T cell receptor (beta chain) and its context. This sample was included in a study of cytomegalovirus exposure and HLA in healthy donors. The PCR ran on 60 Vbeta and 13 Jbeta primers. Using immunoSEQ multiplex PCR, the repertoire was profiled, and TCRdb retains in-frame clones only, with some absent. This sample has around 130,000 clones; around 9% occur once, and the top ten carry 4.5% to 6%. Material for sequencing was PBMCs. The sequence was collected from a man aged 35-49 years in good health and CMV-seronegative.

The CDR3 bases are TGCGCCAGCAGCTTGGGCGACCGAACAGGGTTAAAGATGGAAGCTTTCTTT. This encodes CASSLGDRTGLKMEAFF. V usage is TRBV5-1 and J usage is TRBJ1-1, with a weak D call TRBD1 (6 bases). Germline assignment: CDR1 SGHRS and CDR2 YFSETQ. The CDR3 sequence is 17 residues long. Between the trimmed V and J ends, which lost 0 bases and 8 bases, there was a span of 23 bases.